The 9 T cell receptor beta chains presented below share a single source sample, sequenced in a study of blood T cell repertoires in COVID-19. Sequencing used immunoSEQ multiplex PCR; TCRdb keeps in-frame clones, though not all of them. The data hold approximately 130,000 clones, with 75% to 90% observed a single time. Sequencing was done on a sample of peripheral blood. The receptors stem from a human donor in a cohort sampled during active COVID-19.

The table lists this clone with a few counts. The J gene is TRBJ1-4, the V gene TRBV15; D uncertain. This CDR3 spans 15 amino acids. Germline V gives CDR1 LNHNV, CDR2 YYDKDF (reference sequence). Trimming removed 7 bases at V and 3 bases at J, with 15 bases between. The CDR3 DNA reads TGTGCCACCACCCCCGACGAGGGAGCTAATGAAAAACTGTTTTTT. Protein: CATTPDEGANEKLFF.

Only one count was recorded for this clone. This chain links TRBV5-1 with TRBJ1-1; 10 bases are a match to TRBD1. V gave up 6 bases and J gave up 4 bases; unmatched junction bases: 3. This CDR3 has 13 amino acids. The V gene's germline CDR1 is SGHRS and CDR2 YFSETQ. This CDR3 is CASNRDRGTEAFF. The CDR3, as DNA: TGCGCCAGCAACCGGGACAGGGGCACTGAAGCTTTCTTT.

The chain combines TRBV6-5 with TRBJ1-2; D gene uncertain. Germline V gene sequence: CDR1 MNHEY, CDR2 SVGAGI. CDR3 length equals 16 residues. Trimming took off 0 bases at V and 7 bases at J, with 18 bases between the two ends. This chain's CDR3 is CASSYSVSALRGGYTF. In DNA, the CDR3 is TGTGCCAGCAGTTACTCGGTTAGTGCCCTTCGAGGTGGCTACACCTTC.

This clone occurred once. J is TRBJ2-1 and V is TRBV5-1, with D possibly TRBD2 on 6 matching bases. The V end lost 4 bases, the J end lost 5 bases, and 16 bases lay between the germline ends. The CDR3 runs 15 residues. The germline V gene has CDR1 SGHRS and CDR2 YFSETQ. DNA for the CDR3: TGCGCCAGCAGCCTGCGGGACCAGAGAGACAATGAGCAGTTCTTC. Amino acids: CASSLRDQRDNEQFF.

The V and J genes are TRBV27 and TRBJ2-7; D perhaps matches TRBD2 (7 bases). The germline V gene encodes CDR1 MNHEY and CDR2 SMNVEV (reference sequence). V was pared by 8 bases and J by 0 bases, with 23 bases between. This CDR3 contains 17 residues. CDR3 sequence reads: CASYVRGGGMNSYEQYV. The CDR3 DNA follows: TGTGCCAGCTATGTGAGGGGGGGCGGTATGAACTCCTACGAGCAGTACGTC.

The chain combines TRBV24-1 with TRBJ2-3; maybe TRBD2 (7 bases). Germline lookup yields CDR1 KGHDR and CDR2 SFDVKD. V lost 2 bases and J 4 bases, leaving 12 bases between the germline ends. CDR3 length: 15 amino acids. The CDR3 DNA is TGTGCCACCAGTGATTCTGAGGGGGGGCCAGATACGCAGTATTTT. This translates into CATSDSEGGPDTQYF.

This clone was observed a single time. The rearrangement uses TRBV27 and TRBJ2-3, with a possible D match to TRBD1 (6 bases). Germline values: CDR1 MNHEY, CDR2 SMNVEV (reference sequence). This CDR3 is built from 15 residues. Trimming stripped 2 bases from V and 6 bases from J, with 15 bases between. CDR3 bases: TGTGCCAGCAGTTTAGTCGGCAGGGGTGATGATACGCAGTATTTT. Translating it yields CASSLVGRGDDTQYF.

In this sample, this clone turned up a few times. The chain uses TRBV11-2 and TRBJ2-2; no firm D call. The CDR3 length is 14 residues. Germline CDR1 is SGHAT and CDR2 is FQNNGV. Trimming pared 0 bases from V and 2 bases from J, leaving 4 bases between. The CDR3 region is CASSLDSNTGELFF. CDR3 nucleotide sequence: TGTGCCAGCAGCTTAGACTCCAACACCGGGGAGCTGTTTTTT. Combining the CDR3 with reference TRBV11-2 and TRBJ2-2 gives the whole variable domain EAGVAQSPRYKIIEKRQSVAFWCNPISGHATLYWYQQILGQGPKLLIQFQNNGVVDDSQLPKDRFSAERLKGVDSTLKIQPAKLEDSAVYLCASSLDSNTGELFFGEGSRLTVL.

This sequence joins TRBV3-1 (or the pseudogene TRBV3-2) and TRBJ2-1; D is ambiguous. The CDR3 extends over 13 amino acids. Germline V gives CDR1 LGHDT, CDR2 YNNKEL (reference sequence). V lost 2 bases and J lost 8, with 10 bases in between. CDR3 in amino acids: CASSQWSGDEQFF. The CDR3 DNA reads TGTGCCAGCAGCCAATGGAGTGGCGATGAGCAGTTCTTC.